These T cell receptor beta chains were read from a single sample in a study of blood T cell repertoires in COVID-19. Repertoires were generated with immunoSEQ multiplex PCR, while TCRdb's copy carries only in-frame clones and drops some. The sample has fewer than 350,000 clones, around 81% seen once. Source material: peripheral blood. The receptors derive from a woman aged 55-69 years with active or convalescent COVID-19. Each CDR3 is given without its conserved first and last residue. Fields, in order: V gene, CDR3 protein.

>TRBV11-2
ASSSNRGIAEAF
>TRBV19
ASSKGGGYEQY
>TRBV19
ASKTTANTEAF
>TRBV6-6
ASRGGQGAYEQY
>TRBV19
ASRWGREEGYGYT
>TRBV27
ASSTGTGGAYEQY
>TRBV11-3
ASSPGQGPDTGELF
>TRBV6-5
ASQTSGITDTQY
>TRBV5-1
ASSLVRGEQETQY
>TRBV19
ASSSRGEYGYT